This T cell receptor (beta chain) appears in the sequencing data of a study of blood T cell repertoires in COVID-19 (dated by TCRdb to 2020 to 2022). Describing the broader study: Samples from collaborators originated in the United States, Italy and Spain and spanned both the acute and convalescent phases of COVID-19. The material from the prospective study consisted of cDNA or gDNA derived from T cells, B-cell-depleted T cells, or PBMCs. Deeply sampled blood TCRbeta repertoires from subjects exposed to, actively infected with, or recovered from COVID-19 were included in the dataset. The repertoires were released in a freely available public database meant as a resource for research on the immune response to SARS-CoV-2. Samples came from the ongoing ImmuneRACE study (first 160 participants) plus 1,254 subjects from 6 global collaborators. Nearly every sample came with metadata listing a de-identified subject ID, COVID-19 status, age in years and sex. Where available, HLA class I and class II types were obtained from metadata supplied by the sample provider rather than from assay-based typing.

Broader findings and caveats from the paper: How much clinical and demographic metadata was included differed by source and by participant, and the metadata was provided uncurated.

CDR1 and CDR2 are drawn from the germline V gene: LGHNA, YSLEER. V and J are truncated by 3 bases and 10 bases respectively, leaving an intervening sequence of 13 bases. The CDR3 runs 13 amino acids, cysteine and phenylalanine included. Just CDR3 DNA is preserved here, 39 bases in frame from base 1. In Seattle, one collaborating source enrolled patients while the infection was active and tracked those patients longitudinally over the course of disease. Whole blood was collected in K2EDTA tubes by collaborating institutions according to the institutions' own protocols. For TCRbeta analysis, collaborator samples were shipped as frozen whole blood, as isolated PBMCs, or as DNA extracted from either sample type. The immunoSEQ Assay, a bias-controlled multiplex PCR, was used to amplify TCRbeta CDR3 regions from genomic DNA. On the authors' methods: Nucleated cell counts per sample were estimated from amplification of reference gene primers within the assay. Sequence reads were collapsed and filtered to measure the absolute abundance of every unique TCRbeta CDR3 rearrangement. Productive Simpson clonality was computed per sample as the square root of Simpson's diversity index over productive rearrangements. The source is immuneACCESS, and TCRdb retained only in-frame sequences with V and J called. Part of the clones is not carried over; for the studies checked, unresolved V genes explain less than half of this, and the remainder is unexplained. D and trimming were read from the DNA, whereas the V and J calls and clone size are those reported in that table. In all, the sample holds over 200,000 clones, and 90% of those were seen once. In total, the top ten clones hold less than 3.5% of the sample.

On this clone: No antigen is known for it. The record has no base qualities; no much larger clone is one base away.

The V and J segments used are TRBV4-3 and TRBJ2-1; the D gene is perhaps TRBD1, from 6 matching bases. The TCR comes from a man aged 25 to 45 with COVID-19, enrolled during active disease. Material: peripheral blood. The sequenced DNA: TGCGCCAGCAGCCACGCCCAAGACAGGGAGCAGTTCTTC. This yields the protein CASSHAQDREQFF.